The 7 T cell receptor beta chains in this list originate from one sample, sequenced in a study of T cells after posttransplantation cyclophosphamide (dated by TCRdb to 2015 to 2016). Libraries were built with the immunoSEQ multiplex PCR assay. The table comes from immuneACCESS by way of TCRdb, which keeps in-frame sequences with V and J called. Part of the clones is missing from these tables; in studies checked, under half for an unresolved V gene and the rest for unknown reasons. The data for this sample show more than 30,000 clones, each detected more than once. Jointly, the top ten make up 0.95% to 1.5% of the sample. Specimen: PBMCs. These receptors were taken from a girl between 5 and 17 years old in good health, CMV-negative, and a related stem cell transplant donor.

This clone has more than one count but fewer than ten. The sample has other DNA sequences that encode this CDR3 too. In DNA, the CDR3 is TGTGCCAGCAGTGAAAAGGCGGGGGCCCCAGATACGCAGTATTTT. It encodes CASSEKAGAPDTQYF. V gene TRBV6-1 combines with J gene TRBJ2-3; possible D gene TRBD2, 7 bases. CDR3 size: 15 residues. Trimming took 2 bases from V and 4 from J, leaving 13 bases between them. Germline V gene lookup returns CDR1 MNHNS and CDR2 SASEGT.

This clone was counted a few times. Written as DNA, the CDR3 is TGTGCCAGCAGTGACCCCACAGGACCTGGGGAGCAGTACTTC. It encodes CASSDPTGPGEQYF. J is TRBJ2-7 and V is TRBV25-1, with a tentative D call TRBD1 (5 bases). V gave up 3 bases and J gave up 7 bases, with 16 bases separating them. Germline CDR1 and CDR2: MGHDK and SYGVNS. The CDR3 spans 14 residues.

Many counts were recorded for this clone. The chain uses TRBV10-2 and TRBJ2-3; 7 nucleotides agree with TRBD2. CDR1 and CDR2 from the germline V gene are WSHSY and SAAADI. V shed 6 bases and J 4 bases; nucleotides not matched to a gene: 4. The CDR3 extends over 13 amino acids. The CDR3 protein is CASRLRGADTQYF. CDR3 in DNA: TGCGCCAGCAGACTTCGGGGGGCAGATACGCAGTATTTT.

The table lists this clone with a few counts. The rearrangement links TRBV2 to TRBJ2-5; TRBD2 aligns across 12 bases. V was pared by 8 bases and J by 0 bases, with 10 bases of the junction left unmatched. CDR1 is SNHLY, CDR2 FYNNEI, per germline. The CDR3 is 17 amino acids. The CDR3 spells CASSAGTSGWDQETQYF. CDR3 coding DNA: TGTGCCAGCTCGGCCGGGACTAGCGGGTGGGACCAAGAGACCCAGTACTTC.

This clone came up a few times. The chain uses TRBV9 and TRBJ2-5; weak D call: TRBD2 (5 bases). The CDR3 has 14 amino acids. Germline CDR1 is SGDLS and CDR2 is YYNGEE. V lost 0 bases, J lost 2 bases, and 8 bases lay in between. CDR3 bases: TGTGCCAGCAGCGTAGGACTATTACAAGAGACCCAGTACTTC. It encodes CASSVGLLQETQYF.

This clone was found many times. The rearrangement uses TRBV5-3 and TRBJ2-7; possible D gene TRBD2, 5 bases. TRBV5-3 is filed as an ORF, its function uncertain. Trimming removed 0 bases at V and 5 bases at J, with 12 bases between. The CDR3 has 14 amino acids. This CDR3 is CARSLGGFEDEQYF. In nucleotides, the CDR3 is TGTGCCAGAAGCTTGGGAGGGTTTGAGGACGAGCAGTACTTC.

The chain uses TRBV5-1 and TRBJ2-5; D is perhaps TRBD2 (7 bases). The CDR3 extends over 18 amino acids. CDR1 and CDR2 (germline): SGHRS, YFSETQ. V was trimmed by 3 bases and J by 5 bases, leaving 26 bases between them. CDR3 sequence (DNA): TGCGCCAGCAGCTGGACCGGACTAGGGGGGGGCCCACAGGAGACCCAGTACTTC. Amino acids: CASSWTGLGGGPQETQYF.